This TCR beta chain was obtained from a study of cytomegalovirus exposure and HLA in healthy donors. Study summary: Prior work identified some 120 million unique TCR beta sequences in some 200 million T cells. The Caucasian-associated ancestry cluster contained around four fifths of the approximately 390 genotyped donors.

It was with 60 Vbeta and 13 Jbeta primers that the PCR ran. The protocol was immunoSEQ multiplex PCR, while the TCRdb copy is restricted to in-frame clones and leaves out a portion. The sample has 150,000 to 200,000 clones; about 85% are singletons. Trimming removed 0 bases from V and 2 bases from J, with 11 bases in between. Germline V gives CDR1 MNHEY, CDR2 SVGAGI. The CDR3 covers 16 residues. General observations from the study: As a later analysis revealed, most CMV-associated TCR beta chains appeared HLA-restricted. Presence/absence analyses rested on an assumption that sequencing depth was roughly uniform across donors.

This clone was counted only a few times. Its antigen is unidentified. This TCR derives from a male donor in good health and CMV-seropositive. Sequencing was performed on PBMCs. The V call is TRBV6-5, the J call TRBJ1-5, with unresolved D. The CDR3 loop is CASSYSFQLGNQPQHF. The CDR3 bases are TGTGCCAGCAGTTACTCATTCCAGTTGGGCAATCAGCCCCAGCATTTT.